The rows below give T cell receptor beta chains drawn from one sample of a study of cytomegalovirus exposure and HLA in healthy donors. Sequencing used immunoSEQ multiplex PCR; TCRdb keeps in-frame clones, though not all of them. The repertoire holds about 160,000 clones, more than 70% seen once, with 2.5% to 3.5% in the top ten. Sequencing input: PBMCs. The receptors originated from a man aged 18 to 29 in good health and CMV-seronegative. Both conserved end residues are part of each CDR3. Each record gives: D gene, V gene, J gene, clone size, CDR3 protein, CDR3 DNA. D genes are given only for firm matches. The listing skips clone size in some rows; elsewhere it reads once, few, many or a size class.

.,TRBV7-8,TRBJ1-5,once,CASSLVPNQPQHF,TGTGCCAGCAGCTTAGTTCCAAATCAGCCCCAGCATTTT
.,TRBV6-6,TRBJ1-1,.,CASRSFGQKLNTEAFF,TGTGCCAGCAGATCCTTTGGACAGAAACTGAACACTGAAGCTTTCTTT
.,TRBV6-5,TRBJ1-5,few,CASSSGQSSNQPQHF,TGTGCCAGCAGTTCCGGACAGTCCAGCAATCAGCCCCAGCATTTT
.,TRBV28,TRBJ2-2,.,CASSLGLFDGELFF,TGTGCCAGCAGTTTAGGCCTTTTCGACGGGGAGCTGTTTTTT
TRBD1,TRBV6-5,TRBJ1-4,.,CASSLGQLNNEKLFF,TGTGCCAGCAGCTTGGGACAGCTAAATAATGAAAAACTGTTTTTT
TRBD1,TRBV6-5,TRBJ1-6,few,CASSFETGQGRALHF,TGTGCCAGCAGTTTCGAAACGGGACAGGGGAGGGCCCTCCACTTT
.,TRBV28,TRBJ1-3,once,CASSPGDSSGNTIYF,TGTGCCAGCAGTCCGGGAGACAGCTCTGGAAACACCATATATTTT
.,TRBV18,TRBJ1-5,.,CASSRDTNQPQHF,TGTGCCAGCTCAAGGGACACCAATCAGCCCCAGCATTTT
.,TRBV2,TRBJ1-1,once,CASTSGRETEAFF,TGTGCCAGCACCTCAGGGAGGGAAACTGAAGCTTTCTTT
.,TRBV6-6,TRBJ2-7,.,CASSYSGRTYEQYF,TGTGCCAGCAGTTACTCAGGCAGGACCTACGAGCAGTACTTC
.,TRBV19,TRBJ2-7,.,CASSTGVEQYF,TGTGCCAGTAGTACAGGGGTCGAGCAGTACTTC
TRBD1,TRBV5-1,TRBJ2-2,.,CASSFRQGNTRELFF,TGCGCCAGCAGCTTTCGACAGGGGAACACCAGGGAGCTGTTTTTT
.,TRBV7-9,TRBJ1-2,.,CASSQQEESGYTF,TGTGCCAGCAGCCAACAGGAAGAGAGTGGCTACACCTTC
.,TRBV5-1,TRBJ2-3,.,CASSLASHQKFTDTQYF,TGCGCCAGCAGCTTGGCCTCACATCAAAAATTCACAGATACGCAGTATTTT
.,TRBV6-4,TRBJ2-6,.,CVSRLSSGANVLTF,TGTGTCAGCAGACTAAGCTCTGGGGCCAACGTCCTGACTTTC
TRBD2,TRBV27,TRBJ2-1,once,CASSIAGGSSYNEQFF,TGTGCCAGCAGTATAGCGGGGGGTAGCTCCTACAATGAGCAGTTCTTC
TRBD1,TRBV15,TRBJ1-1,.,CATSGRGTQGGRNTEAFF,TGTGCCACCAGCGGAAGAGGTACGCAGGGGGGCAGGAACACTGAAGCTTTCTTT
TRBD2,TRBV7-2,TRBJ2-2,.,CASSSGGRTGELFF,TGTGCCAGCAGCTCGGGGGGTCGGACCGGGGAGCTGTTTTTT
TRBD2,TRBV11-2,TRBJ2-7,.,CASSSRAGAGEQYF,TGTGCCAGCAGCTCGCGCGCGGGAGCTGGGGAGCAGTACTTC
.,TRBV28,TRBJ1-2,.,CASSLWASYGYTF,TGTGCCAGCAGTTTATGGGCCTCCTATGGCTACACCTTC
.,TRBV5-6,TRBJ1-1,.,CASSLGIEAFF,TGTGCCAGCAGCTTGGGTATTGAAGCTTTCTTT
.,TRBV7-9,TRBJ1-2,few,CASSKGGGYTF,TGTGCCAGCAGCAAAGGCGGGGGCTACACCTTC
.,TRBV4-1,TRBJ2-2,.,CASSQPTMAGTGELFF,TGCGCCAGCAGCCAACCGACGATGGCAGGTACCGGGGAGCTGTTTTTT
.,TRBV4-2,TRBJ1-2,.,CASSQDAGLGGYTF,TGTGCCAGCAGCCAAGATGCGGGGCTCGGCGGCTACACCTTC
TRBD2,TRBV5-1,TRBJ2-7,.,CASSPGRASYEQYF,TGCGCCAGCAGCCCCGGGAGGGCGTCCTACGAGCAGTACTTC
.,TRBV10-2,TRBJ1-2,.,CASSAVGVWGYTF,TGCGCCAGCAGTGCCGTAGGGGTATGGGGCTACACCTTC
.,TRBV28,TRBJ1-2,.,CASSPTGPANYGYTF,TGTGCCAGCAGCCCTACAGGTCCAGCTAACTATGGCTACACCTTC
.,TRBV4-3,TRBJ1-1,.,CASSHLGLRNTEAFF,TGCGCCAGCAGCCATTTGGGACTCAGGAACACTGAAGCTTTCTTT
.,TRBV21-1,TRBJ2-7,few,CASSSRRGLAGVVGEQYF,TGTGCCAGCAGCTCCCGACGGGGACTAGCGGGAGTCGTGGGCGAGCAGTACTTC
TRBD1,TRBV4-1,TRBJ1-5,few,CASSQQGAQPQHF,TGCGCCAGCAGCCAGCAGGGGGCTCAGCCCCAGCATTTT
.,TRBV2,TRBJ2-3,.,CASSDGDNTDTQYF,TGTGCCAGCAGTGACGGTGATAACACAGATACGCAGTATTTT
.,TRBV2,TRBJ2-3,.,CASSGGTDTQYF,TGTGCCAGCAGCGGGGGCACAGATACGCAGTATTTT
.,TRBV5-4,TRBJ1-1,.,CASAQENTEAFF,TGTGCCAGCGCACAGGAAAACACTGAAGCTTTCTTT
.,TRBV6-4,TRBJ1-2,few,CASSEGLNYGYTF,TGTGCCAGCTCGGAGGGGTTAAACTATGGCTACACCTTC
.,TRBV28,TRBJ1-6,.,CASSFHGAGEGSPLHF,TGTGCCAGCAGTTTCCATGGGGCAGGGGAAGGGTCACCCCTCCACTTT
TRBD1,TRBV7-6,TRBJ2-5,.,CASSLGTGEFQETQYF,TGTGCCAGCAGCCTGGGGACAGGGGAGTTCCAAGAGACCCAGTACTTC
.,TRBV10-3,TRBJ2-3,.,CAIQGGTRQDTQYF,TGTGCCATCCAGGGAGGTACTCGGCAAGATACGCAGTATTTT
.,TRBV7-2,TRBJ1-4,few,CASSELGVEKLFF,TGTGCCAGCAGCGAGCTAGGGGTGGAAAAACTGTTTTTT
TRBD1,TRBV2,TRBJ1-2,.,CAILRGDRAANYGYTF,TGTGCCATCCTAAGAGGGGACAGGGCAGCTAACTATGGCTACACCTTC
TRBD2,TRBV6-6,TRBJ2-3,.,CASSYERGTDTQYF,TGTGCCAGCAGTTATGAGCGGGGCACGGATACGCAGTATTTT
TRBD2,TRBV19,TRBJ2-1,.,CASSTLAGTAYNEQFF,TGTGCCAGTAGTACTTTAGCGGGGACGGCGTACAATGAGCAGTTCTTC
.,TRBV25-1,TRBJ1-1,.,CASSESFRGTTEAFF,TGTGCCAGCAGTGAATCTTTCAGGGGAACAACTGAAGCTTTCTTT
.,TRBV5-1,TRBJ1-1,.,CASGPTGRITEAFF,TGCGCCAGCGGCCCGACGGGGAGAATAACTGAAGCTTTCTTT
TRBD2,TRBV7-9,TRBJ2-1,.,CASSLAYPSGGRYEQFF,TGTGCCAGCAGCTTAGCGTACCCTAGCGGGGGTAGGTATGAGCAGTTCTTC
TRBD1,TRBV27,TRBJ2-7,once,CASSFVLGGAHEQYF,TGTGCCAGCAGTTTTGTTCTAGGGGGCGCCCACGAGCAGTACTTC
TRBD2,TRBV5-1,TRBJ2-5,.,CASSLASSGRQETQYF,TGCGCCAGCAGCTTGGCTTCTAGCGGCCGACAAGAGACCCAGTACTTC
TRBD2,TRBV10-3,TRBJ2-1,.,CATAPVAGIGKFF,TGTGCCACCGCCCCTGTAGCGGGAATAGGGAAGTTCTTC
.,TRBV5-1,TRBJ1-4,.,CASSGGRSNEKLFF,TGCGCCAGCAGTGGGGGGAGGTCAAATGAAAAACTGTTTTTT
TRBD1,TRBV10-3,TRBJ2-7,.,CAINTGQGFFEQYF,TGTGCCATCAATACGGGACAGGGATTTTTCGAGCAGTACTTC
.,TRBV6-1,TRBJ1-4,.,CASNGWSNEKLFF,TGTGCCAGCAACGGGTGGTCTAATGAAAAACTGTTTTTT
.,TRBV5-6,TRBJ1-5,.,CASSLQNNQPQHF,TGTGCCAGCAGCTTGCAGAACAATCAGCCCCAGCATTTT
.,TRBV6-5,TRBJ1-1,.,CASSYSGLTDTEAFF,TGTGCCAGCAGTTACTCGGGCCTTACCGACACTGAAGCTTTCTTT